The source of this T cell receptor beta chain is a study of T cell responses to AZD1222 COVID-19 vaccine (dated by TCRdb to the early 2020s). Regarding the research as a whole: AZD1222 recipients whose second dose came at about 4 weeks and those whose second dose came at about 12 weeks were combined into one group, since spike-specific TCR depth and breadth did not differ between the two schedules. A total of about 230 trial participants underwent TCR sequencing, of whom roughly 210 received two doses of AZD1222 and about 26 received two doses of the MenACWY control vaccine. Trial participants were enrolled by age into 18-55, 56-69 and 70-plus year subgroups, with approximately 150, 30 and 60 TCR-sequenced participants respectively.

CDR1 and CDR2 were assigned from the germline V gene as SGHRS and YFSETQ. Its CDR3 holds 14 amino acids, cysteine through phenylalanine. The only DNA kept is the CDR3, 42 bases in frame from the first base. V gives up 0 bases and J gives up 6 bases, and the segment between their germline ends measures 13 bases. The paper as a whole reports these results and caveats: Spike-specific TCR breadth and depth rose significantly after two AZD1222 doses compared with day 0 and with MenACWY recipients. Because no day 14 peak-response samples were available, the repertoires could be characterized only after the peak T cell response. Most participants were white British and females outnumbered males, and the authors suggested that clonal diversity may have been underestimated. The whole spike protein was spanned by vaccine-associated CD4 TCRs, and dominant responses were seen in regions 160-218 and 743-854. Conclusions about previously exposed vaccinees are limited because only a handful of AZD1222 recipients were SARS-CoV-2 seropositive at baseline. In the small 56-69-year group, the increase in depth fell short of significance, most likely because of low power. Epitopes outside the regions mutated in the B.1.351 and B.1.1.7 variants were reportedly recognized by nearly half of the unique spike-specific TCRs.

To note about this clone: It lacks a known antigen. The input lacks base qualities; no much larger clone sits a single base away.

In light of the paper, this sample's time point label describes: baseline before first vaccination. The vaccinee samples were drawn from two UK trials, COV001 and COV002, one of which was a single-blind randomized controlled phase 2/3 trial testing AZD1222 (ChAdOx1 nCoV-19) in healthy adults. Trial participant PBMC samples were collected at day 0 and day 28 after the second dose for TCRbeta chain sequencing. The CDR3 regions of human TCRbeta chains were analyzed by immunosequencing. The original pipeline was this. TCRs in the repertoires were matched against a reference library of SARS-CoV-2-specific TCRs that had been generated with the MIRA antigen-specificity platform. Breadth meant the fraction of unique TCRs that were SARS-CoV-2-associated, whereas depth meant the fraction of total T cells that were SARS-CoV-2-associated. Using the MIRA data, each spike-specific TCR was mapped to the spike region that the TCR reacts to and placed in a CD4 or CD8 class. Log10-transformed breadth and depth values were compared by one-way ANOVA with Sidak's multiple comparisons tests. TCRdb took this table from immuneACCESS and kept in-frame rearrangements with V and J called. Such tables lack part of the clones; where checked against another copy, unresolved V genes explain under half of the gap, and the rest is unexplained. The V and J calls and clone size were taken over from that table, and D and trimming were inferred from the DNA. The sample table records 140,000 to 150,000 clones; 75% to 90% of these occur just once. The top ten constitute under 2% of the sample.

This TCR came from an adult in good health. The rearrangement joined TRBV5-1 to TRBJ2-7, with an unclear D gene assignment. The sequences come from peripheral blood, collected on day 0 of AZD1222 vaccination. In nucleotide form, the sequence is TGCGCCAGCAGCTTGGGCGTCCTAGGGTCCGAGCAGTACTTC. It translates to CASSLGVLGSEQYF.